Below, one T cell receptor (beta chain) is given with its context. Its specificity is unknown. With 0 bases removed from V and 5 bases from J, the gap between germline ends came to 8 bases. The CDR3 extends over 13 amino acids. Germline V CDR1 and CDR2: SGHKS, YYEKEE (reference sequence). The record originates from a study of human versus mouse CDR3 diversity and MHC coevolution. Cells were CD45RO-negative CD62L-positive naive CD4 T cells sorted from PBMCs. General study points: About 1.6 million TCR beta clonotypes were estimated for humans, the largest repertoire. Human T cells were selected on six MHC II alleles.

Produced via immunoSEQ multiplex PCR; TCRdb's table is partial and in-frame only. The repertoire consists of about 80,000 clones, with 93% occurring once and the leading ten covering 1.2% to 1.5%. The receptor comes from a person aged 30 to 70 in good health. The rearrangement uses TRBV5-5 and TRBJ2-5; tentatively, D is TRBD1 (5 bases). The specimen sequenced was naive CD4+ T cells from blood. Noted subset: CD45RO-negative CD62L-positive naive CD4 T cells. CDR3 sequence (DNA): TGTGCCAGCAGCTTGGGGGGCTGGGAGACCCAGTACTTC. Translation gives CASSLGGWETQYF. The variable domain in full, completed from reference TRBV5-5 and TRBJ2-5, reads DAGVTQSPTHLIKTRGQQVTLRCSPISGHKSVSWYQQVLGQGPQFIFQYYEKEERGRGNFPDRFSARQFPNYSSELNVNALLLGDSALYLCASSLGGWETQYFGPGTRLLVL.